A single sample gave rise to the 22 T cell receptor beta chains below, sequenced in a study of cytomegalovirus exposure and HLA in healthy donors. Primers for the PCR totalled 60 Vbeta and 13 Jbeta. Some clones are missing from TCRdb's copy, which holds only in-frame ones; the method was immunoSEQ multiplex PCR. This table has roughly 150,000 clones, 70% to 80% appearing once. The sample consisted of PBMCs. These receptors were obtained from a man aged 30 to 39 in good health and CMV-seronegative.

This chain uses TRBV5-1 with TRBJ2-3, with 16 bases identical to TRBD2. The CDR3 runs to 20 residues. Looked up from germline, CDR1 is SGHRS and CDR2 is YFSETQ. J gave up 2 bases and V 3 bases, and 12 bases lay outside the gene matches. CDR3 in DNA: TGCGCCAGCAGCTCCCTCCCCGGGACTAGCGGGGGGGTGAACACAGATACGCAGTATTTT. It specifies CASSSLPGTSGGVNTDTQYF.

This clone was picked up one time. The genes are TRBV27 and TRBJ2-1; weak D call: TRBD2 (5 bases). Trimming cost V 3 bases and J 10 bases, with 16 bases left between them. The germline V gene encodes CDR1 MNHEY and CDR2 SMNVEV (reference sequence). This CDR3 spans 14 amino acids. The CDR3 DNA reads as TGTGCCAGCAGTTTGAATAGCGCCCTTAGGGAGCAGTTCTTC. This translates into CASSLNSALREQFF.

The V gene is TRBV9, the J gene TRBJ1-3; tentative D call: TRBD1 (6 bases). The CDR3 is 17 residues long. Germline CDR1 and CDR2: SGDLS and YYNGEE. V was clipped by 0 bases and J by 0 bases, with 13 bases between them. This CDR3 is CASSVGGRVHSGNTIYF. As DNA, the CDR3 is TGTGCCAGCAGCGTAGGGGGGCGGGTACACTCTGGAAACACCATATATTTT.

The chain's CDR3 is CASRLATGGGTDTQYF. CDR3 coding DNA: TGCGCCAGCAGATTAGCCACCGGGGGAGGAACAGATACGCAGTATTTT. V usage is TRBV5-1 and J usage is TRBJ2-3, with D possibly being TRBD2 (6 bases). The germline V gene encodes CDR1 SGHRS and CDR2 YFSETQ. The CDR3 consists of 16 residues. V lost 5 bases to trimming and J lost 3 bases, with 19 bases between them.

The CDR3 sequence is CASSQDPPAGGQETQYF. The CDR3 nucleotides read TGCGCCAGCAGCCAAGACCCCCCGGCAGGGGGCCAAGAGACCCAGTACTTC. The J gene is TRBJ2-5, the V gene TRBV4-1; 7 bases agree with TRBD1. Losses at the gene ends were 0 bases for V and 1 base for J; bases not matched to a gene: 8. Looked up from germline, CDR1 is MGHRA and CDR2 is YSYEKL. The CDR3 is 17 residues long.

The chain links TRBV28 to TRBJ2-1; 11 nucleotides align to TRBD1. The germline CDR1 and CDR2 sequences are MDHEN and SYDVKM. This CDR3 comprises 15 residues. The trim removed 5 bases at V and 8 bases at J, leaving 8 bases unmatched. Here the CDR3 DNA reads TGTGCCAGCAGTACCCCGGGACAGGGGGGTTATGAGCAGTTCTTC. Its translation is CASSTPGQGGYEQFF.

This clone has a handful of counts. The genes are TRBV30 and TRBJ2-5; TRBD2 matches at 13 bases. Germline V CDR1 and CDR2: GTSNPN, SVGIG (reference sequence). J lost 0 bases, V lost 7 bases, and 5 bases had no gene match. This CDR3 spans 15 amino acids. Here the CDR3 DNA reads TGTGCCTACGGACTAGCGGGGGACGACCAAGAGACCCAGTACTTC. This gives the protein CAYGLAGDDQETQYF. Combining the CDR3 with reference TRBV30 and TRBJ2-5 gives the whole variable domain SQTIHQWPATLVQPVGSPLSLECTVEGTSNPNLYWYRQAAGRGLQLLFYSVGIGQISSEVPQNLSASRPQDRQFILSSKKLLLSDSGFYLCAYGLAGDDQETQYFGPGTRLLVL.

This clone showed up just once. The rearrangement joins TRBV5-6 to TRBJ1-2, with D possibly being TRBD1 (5 bases). Germline assignment: CDR1 SGHDT and CDR2 YYEEEE. Trimming cost V 4 bases and J 7 bases, with 29 bases left between them. CDR3 length equals 18 residues. CDR3 DNA: TGTGCCAGCAGCCCCGGTGGGTCTCCTGCAGGGCGACGGACTGGCTACACCTTC. Translated: CASSPGGSPAGRRTGYTF.

This clone has just a few counts. The chain joins TRBV6-6 to TRBJ2-7; TRBD1 aligns across 10 bases. The CDR3 is made up of 16 amino acids. The ends lost 0 bases at V and 2 bases at J; junction bases unmatched: 4. Germline values: CDR1 MNHNY, CDR2 SVGAGI (reference sequence). The CDR3 loop reads CASSYSPGQGTYEQYF. The CDR3 DNA is TGTGCCAGCAGTTACTCGCCGGGACAGGGGACCTACGAGCAGTACTTC.

The chain links TRBV9 to TRBJ2-1, with 11 bases matching TRBD2. With V trimmed by 3 bases and J by 5 bases, 10 bases remained unmatched. The CDR3 runs to 17 residues. The germline gives CDR1 SGDLS, CDR2 YYNGEE. The CDR3 DNA reads TGTGCCAGCAGCGGTAGCGGGGGGGCCCCCATACACAATGAGCAGTTCTTC. It codes for CASSGSGGAPIHNEQFF.

The V and J genes are TRBV15 and TRBJ1-2, with 9 positions matching TRBD1. Germline assignment: CDR1 LNHNV and CDR2 YYDKDF (reference sequence). Trimming cost V 0 bases and J 4 bases; bases outside gene matches: 0. This CDR3 has 14 amino acids. CDR3 protein: CATSREQGAYGYTF. As DNA, the CDR3 is TGTGCCACCAGCAGAGAACAGGGGGCCTATGGCTACACCTTC.

This clone was found once. The CDR3 DNA reads as TGCAGCGCCGACCTTTGGACTAGCGGGAGGGCCAGGGCAGATACGCAGTATTTT. It codes for CSADLWTSGRARADTQYF. The J gene is TRBJ2-3, the V gene TRBV29-1, with 15 nucleotides matching TRBD2. This CDR3 is built from 18 residues. J was trimmed by 4 bases and V by 7 bases; bases with no gene match: 15. Per the germline V gene, CDR1 is SQVTM and CDR2 is ANQGSEA.

The chain has TRBV30 and TRBJ1-3; the match to TRBD1 covers 8 bases. V lost 6 bases, J lost 0 bases, and 4 bases stayed unmatched. CDR3 length: 14 residues. From germline, CDR1 is GTSNPN and CDR2 SVGIG (reference sequence). Here the CDR3 DNA reads TGTGCCTGCCCCGGACAGGGCTCTGGAAACACCATATATTTT. Amino acid sequence: CACPGQGSGNTIYF.

The CDR3 spells CASSQGTGRETQYF. The CDR3 DNA sequence: TGCGCCAGCAGCCAAGGGACGGGAAGAGAGACCCAGTACTTC. The rearrangement joins TRBV4-3 to TRBJ2-5, with a possible D match to TRBD2 (5 bases). There are 14 residues in the CDR3. Germline CDR1 and CDR2: LGHNA and YSLEER. V was cut by 1 base and J by 4 bases, with 10 bases left in between.

The J gene is TRBJ2-7, the V gene TRBV5-4, with 7 bases identical to TRBD2. The CDR3 loop spans 16 amino acids. The V gene's germline CDR1 is SGHNT and CDR2 YYREEE (reference sequence). With 4 bases clipped from V and 0 bases from J, the junction kept 10 bases outside the gene matches. The CDR3 nucleotides read TGTGCCAGCAGCCGCCGAGGAGCGGGGCACTCCTACGAGCAGTACTTC. Residues: CASSRRGAGHSYEQYF.

V and J are TRBV21-1 and TRBJ2-4; the D call of TRBD2 is as the table states it, not checked on the DNA. TRBV21-1 is designated a pseudogene. The length of the CDR3 is 19 residues. Here the CDR3 DNA reads TGTGCCAGCAGCAAAGGGGGACTAGCGGGTGGACTAGCCAAAAACATTCAGTACTTC. Residues: CASSKGGLAGGLAKNIQYF.

This chain joins TRBV15 and TRBJ1-5; unclear D gene. There are 14 residues in the CDR3. The ends were cut back, 1 base at V and 9 bases at J, with 13 bases in the middle. Germline V lookup: CDR1 LNHNV, CDR2 YYDKDF (reference sequence). CDR3 sequence: CATSRGGSGGPQHF. DNA for the CDR3: TGTGCCACCAGCAGAGGAGGGTCCGGCGGGCCCCAGCATTTT.

This clone has only one observation. The rearrangement joins TRBV9 to TRBJ2-5; D possibly corresponds to TRBD2 (5 bases). The V end lost 4 bases, the J end lost 5 bases, and 18 bases lay between the germline ends. The CDR3 covers 15 residues. In germline, CDR1 is SGDLS, CDR2 YYNGEE. CDR3 nucleotide sequence: TGTGCCAGCAGCCCGGGCCCGACGGGGAAGGAGACCCAGTACTTC. It encodes CASSPGPTGKETQYF.

This clone was recorded only once. This chain connects TRBV4-3 to TRBJ2-1, with D possibly matching TRBD2 (6 bases). The germline V and J ends were trimmed by 1 base and 8 bases, with 18 bases remaining between them. Germline V CDR1 and CDR2: LGHNA, YSLEER. The CDR3 totals 16 residues. The CDR3 DNA sequence: TGCGCCAGCAGCCAAGCCCCGGGACTGGGCATGTATGAGCAGTTCTTC. It is translated as CASSQAPGLGMYEQFF.

This clone occurred a few times. V is TRBV5-1 and J is TRBJ2-7; D may be TRBD2 (6 bases). Trimming took 3 bases from V and 5 from J, leaving 15 bases between them. Germline-derived CDR1 and CDR2 are SGHRS and YFSETQ. CDR3 length: 14 residues. CDR3 coding DNA: TGCGCCAGCAGCTGGTCTCGGGGGATCCACGAGCAGTACTTC. This gives the protein CASSWSRGIHEQYF.

The genes are TRBV2 and TRBJ2-7, with D possibly matching TRBD1 (6 bases). Germline CDR1 is SNHLY and CDR2 is FYNNEI. This CDR3 region has 14 residues. Trimming pared 6 bases from V and 0 bases from J, leaving 12 bases between. DNA of the CDR3: TGTGCCAGCAGGGAAACAGGGACCTCCTACGAGCAGTACTTC. Translation: CASRETGTSYEQYF.

The chain employs TRBV7-8 and TRBJ2-1; no clear D gene. Germline V gives CDR1 SGHVS, CDR2 FQNEAQ. V was trimmed by 5 bases and J by 7 bases, leaving 9 bases between them. The CDR3 extends over 12 amino acids. In DNA form, the CDR3 reads TGTGCCAGCAGCCCCGCTCGGAATGAGCAGTTCTTC. Translated, it gives CASSPARNEQFF.